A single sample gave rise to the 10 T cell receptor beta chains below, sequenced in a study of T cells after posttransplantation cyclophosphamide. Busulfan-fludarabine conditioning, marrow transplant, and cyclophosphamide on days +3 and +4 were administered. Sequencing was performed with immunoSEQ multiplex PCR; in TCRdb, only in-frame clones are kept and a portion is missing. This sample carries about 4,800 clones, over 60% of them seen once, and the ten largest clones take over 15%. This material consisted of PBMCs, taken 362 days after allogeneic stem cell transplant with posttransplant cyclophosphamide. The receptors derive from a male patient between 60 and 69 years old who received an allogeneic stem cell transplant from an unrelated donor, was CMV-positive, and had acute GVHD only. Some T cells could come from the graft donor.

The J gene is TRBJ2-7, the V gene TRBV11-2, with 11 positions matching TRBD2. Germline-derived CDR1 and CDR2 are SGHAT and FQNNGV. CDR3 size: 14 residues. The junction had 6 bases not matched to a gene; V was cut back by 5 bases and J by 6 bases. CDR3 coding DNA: TGTGCCAGCAGCCCCGGACTAGCGGGCCCCGAGCAGTACTTC. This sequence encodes CASSPGLAGPEQYF.

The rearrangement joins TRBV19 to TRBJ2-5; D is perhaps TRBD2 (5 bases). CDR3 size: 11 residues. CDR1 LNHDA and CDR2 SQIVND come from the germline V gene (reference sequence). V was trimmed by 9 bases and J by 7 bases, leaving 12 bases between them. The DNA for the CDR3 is TGTGCCAGCGGACTTGCGGGGACCCAGTACTTC. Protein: CASGLAGTQYF.

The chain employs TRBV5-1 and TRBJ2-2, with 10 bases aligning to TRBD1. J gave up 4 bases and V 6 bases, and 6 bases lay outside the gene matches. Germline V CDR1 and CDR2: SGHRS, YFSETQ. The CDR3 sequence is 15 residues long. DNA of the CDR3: TGCGCCAGCATGACAGGGGGCGCGATCACCGGGGAGCTGTTTTTT. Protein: CASMTGGAITGELFF.

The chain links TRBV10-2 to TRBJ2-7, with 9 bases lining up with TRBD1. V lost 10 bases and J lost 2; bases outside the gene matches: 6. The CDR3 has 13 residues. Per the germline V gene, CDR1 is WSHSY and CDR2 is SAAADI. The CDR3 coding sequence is TGCGCCACCTCGGGACAGGGTCCCTACGAGCAGTACTTC. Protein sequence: CATSGQGPYEQYF.

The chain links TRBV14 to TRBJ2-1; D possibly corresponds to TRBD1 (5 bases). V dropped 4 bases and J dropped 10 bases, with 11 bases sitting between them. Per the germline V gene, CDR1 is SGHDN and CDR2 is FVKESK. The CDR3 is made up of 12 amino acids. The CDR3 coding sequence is TGTGCCAGCAGCCCCCAGGGTATCGAGCAGTTCTTC. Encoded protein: CASSPQGIEQFF.

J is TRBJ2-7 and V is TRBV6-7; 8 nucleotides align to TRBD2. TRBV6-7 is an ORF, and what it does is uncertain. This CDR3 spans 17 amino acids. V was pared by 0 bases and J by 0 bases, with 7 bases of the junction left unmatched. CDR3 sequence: CASSYSIKRESSYEQYF. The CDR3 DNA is TGTGCCAGCAGTTACTCGATAAAGCGGGAGAGCTCCTACGAGCAGTACTTC.

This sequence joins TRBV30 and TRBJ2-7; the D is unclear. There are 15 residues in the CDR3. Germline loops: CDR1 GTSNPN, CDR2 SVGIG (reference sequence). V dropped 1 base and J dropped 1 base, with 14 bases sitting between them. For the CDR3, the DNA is TGTGCCTGGAGTGCAAACCAGTTAGCTTCCTACGAGCAGTACTTC. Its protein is CAWSANQLASYEQYF.

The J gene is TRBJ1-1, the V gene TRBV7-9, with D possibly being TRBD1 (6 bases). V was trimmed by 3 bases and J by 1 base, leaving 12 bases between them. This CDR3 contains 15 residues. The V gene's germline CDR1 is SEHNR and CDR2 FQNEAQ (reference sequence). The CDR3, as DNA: TGTGCCAGCAGCTTCTATACAGGGACGAACACTGAAGCTTTCTTT. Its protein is CASSFYTGTNTEAFF.

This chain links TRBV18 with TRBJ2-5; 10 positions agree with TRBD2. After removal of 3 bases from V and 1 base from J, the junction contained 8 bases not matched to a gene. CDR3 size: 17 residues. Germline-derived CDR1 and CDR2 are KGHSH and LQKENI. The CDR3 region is CASSPAQSSGGQETQYF. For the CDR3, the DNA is TGTGCCAGCTCACCGGCCCAATCTAGCGGGGGCCAAGAGACCCAGTACTTC.

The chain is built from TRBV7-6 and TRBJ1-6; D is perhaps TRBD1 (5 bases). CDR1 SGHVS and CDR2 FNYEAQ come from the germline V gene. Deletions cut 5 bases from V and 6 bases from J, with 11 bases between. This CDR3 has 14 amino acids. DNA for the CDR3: TGTGCCAGCAGCCCAGACGGGGGTAATTCACCCCTCCACTTT. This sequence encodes CASSPDGGNSPLHF.